The 11 T cell receptor beta chains reported below all come from one sample, sequenced in a study of blood T cell repertoires in COVID-19. The assay was immunoSEQ multiplex PCR, and TCRdb's table has in-frame clones only and misses some. The table includes about 240,000 clones, 80% to 90% detected once. Input material: PBMCs or T cells enriched from blood (not recorded which). These receptors were obtained from a woman in her twenties or thirties with acute COVID-19.

The V and J genes are TRBV12-3 or TRBV12-4 and TRBJ2-4; TRBD2 is a possible D gene (7 bases). V lost 3 bases and J 15 bases, leaving 12 bases between the germline ends. There are 11 residues in the CDR3. The CDR3 loop reads CASSLGGPGYF. The CDR3 nucleotides are TGTGCCAGCAGTTTGGGGGGGCCTGGGTACTTC.

The chain couples TRBV5-6 to TRBJ2-1; 9 bases line up with TRBD2. The CDR3 runs to 13 residues. Losses at the gene ends were 2 bases for V and 7 bases for J; bases not matched to a gene: 1. Germline V lookup: CDR1 SGHDT, CDR2 YYEEEE. This CDR3 reads CASSFLAGNEQFF. The CDR3 DNA reads TGTGCCAGCAGCTTCCTAGCGGGAAATGAGCAGTTCTTC.

V usage is TRBV12-3 or TRBV12-4 and J usage is TRBJ1-2, with 7 nucleotides matching TRBD1. The CDR3 contains 13 residues. Trimming removed 10 bases from V and 4 bases from J; junction bases left unmatched: 9. DNA of the CDR3: TGTGCCACCAGACAGGGCACACTCTATGGCTACACCTTC. Residues: CATRQGTLYGYTF.

The chain combines TRBV29-1 with TRBJ1-1; no clear D gene. Germline V gene lookup returns CDR1 SQVTM and CDR2 ANQGSEA. CDR3 length: 13 amino acids. The V gene lost 2 bases and the J gene lost 0 bases, with 7 bases spanning the gap. The DNA of the CDR3 is TGCAGCGTTGAAACGGTACTGAACACTGAAGCTTTCTTT. Translating it yields CSVETVLNTEAFF. Based on the CDR3 plus reference TRBV29-1 and TRBJ1-1, the full variable domain is SAVISQKPSRDICQRGTSLTIQCQVDSQVTMMFWYRQQPGQSLTLIATANQGSEATYESGFVIDKFPISRPNLTFSTLTVSNMSPEDSSIYLCSVETVLNTEAFFGQGTRLTVV.

This chain links TRBV7-9 with TRBJ2-5; D is undetermined. The CDR3 runs to 12 residues. Deletions cut 6 bases from V and 5 bases from J, with 10 bases between. The germline CDR1 and CDR2 sequences are SEHNR and FQNEAQ (reference sequence). CDR3 in DNA: TGTGCCAGCAGTGAGAACCGGGAGACCCAGTACTTC. Translation: CASSENRETQYF.

V gene TRBV6-5 combines with J gene TRBJ2-1; tentatively, D is TRBD1 (6 bases). Germline V gene sequence: CDR1 MNHEY, CDR2 SVGAGI. Trimming shortened V by 2 bases and J by 9 bases, and 11 bases separated the two germline ends. The CDR3 runs 13 residues. The chain's CDR3 is CASSYSRGPEQFF. CDR3 nucleotides: TGTGCCAGCAGTTACAGCAGGGGACCTGAGCAGTTCTTC.

The chain combines TRBV7-9 with TRBJ1-1; D is possibly TRBD1 (6 bases). The V end was cut by 1 base, the J end by 2 bases, with 11 bases between. The CDR3 has 15 residues. CDR1 and CDR2 from the germline V gene are SEHNR and FQNEAQ (reference sequence). The CDR3 here is CASSLGSDSNTEAFF. The CDR3 DNA follows: TGTGCCAGCAGCTTAGGGTCGGACAGCAACACTGAAGCTTTCTTT. The full variable domain, with the rest looked up from reference TRBV7-9 and TRBJ1-1, is DTGVSQNPRHKITKRGQNVTFRCDPISEHNRLYWYRQTLGQGPEFLTYFQNEAQLEKSRLLSDRFSAERPKGSFSTLEIQRTEQGDSAMYLCASSLGSDSNTEAFFGQGTRLTVV.

V gene TRBV27 combines with J gene TRBJ2-3; D remains unclear. Trimming took off 3 bases at V and 3 bases at J, with 4 bases between the two ends. There are 12 residues in the CDR3. Germline CDR1 and CDR2: MNHEY and SMNVEV (reference sequence). CDR3 in amino acids: CASSFSTDTQYF. DNA of the CDR3: TGTGCCAGCAGTTTTTCAACAGATACGCAGTATTTT.

The rearrangement links TRBV7-2 to TRBJ1-2; a weak D match, TRBD1 (5 bases). The germline CDR1 and CDR2 sequences are SGHTA and FQGNSA. CDR3 length: 15 amino acids. The ends were cut back, 7 bases at V and 5 bases at J, with 20 bases in the middle. CDR3 in amino acids: CASTLRQASGYGYTF. CDR3 in DNA: TGTGCCAGCACCCTCAGGCAGGCCTCAGGGTATGGCTACACCTTC. Full variable domain (rest looked up from reference TRBV7-2 and TRBJ1-2): GAGVSQSPSNKVTEKGKDVELRCDPISGHTALYWYRQSLGQGLEFLIYFQGNSAPDKSGLPSDRFSAERTGGSVSTLTIQRTQQEDSAVYLCASTLRQASGYGYTFGSGTRLTVV.

V is TRBV30 and J is TRBJ1-5; 12 nucleotides match TRBD1. Trimming removed 3 bases from V and 12 bases from J; junction bases left unmatched: 9. The CDR3 contains 14 residues. Germline V CDR1 and CDR2: GTSNPN, SVGIG (reference sequence). CDR3 nucleotide sequence: TGTGCCTGGAGCCGGGACAGGGGGCACCGGGGCCAGCATTTT. Translating it yields CAWSRDRGHRGQHF.

The chain uses TRBV19 and TRBJ1-5; 7 bases line up with TRBD1. Germline V gives CDR1 LNHDA, CDR2 SQIVND (reference sequence). J lost 7 bases, V lost 7 bases, and 13 bases had no gene match. The CDR3 runs 15 residues. DNA for the CDR3: TGTGCCAGTACCCGGATCGAGGGGGCAGGCCAGCCCCAGCATTTT. Residues: CASTRIEGAGQPQHF.